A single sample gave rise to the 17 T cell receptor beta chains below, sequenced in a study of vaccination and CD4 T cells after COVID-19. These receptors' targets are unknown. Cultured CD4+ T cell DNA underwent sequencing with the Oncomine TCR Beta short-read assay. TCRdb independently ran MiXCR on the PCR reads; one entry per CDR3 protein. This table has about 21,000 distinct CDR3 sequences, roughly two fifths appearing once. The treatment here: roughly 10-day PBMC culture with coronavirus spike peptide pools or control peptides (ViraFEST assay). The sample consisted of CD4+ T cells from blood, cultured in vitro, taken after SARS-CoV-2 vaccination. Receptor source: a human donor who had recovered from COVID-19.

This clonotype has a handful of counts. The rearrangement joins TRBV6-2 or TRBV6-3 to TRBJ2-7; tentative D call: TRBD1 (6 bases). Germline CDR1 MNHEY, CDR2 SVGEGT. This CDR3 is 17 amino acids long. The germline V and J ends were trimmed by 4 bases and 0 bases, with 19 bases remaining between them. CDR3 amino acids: CASSLSYDRRSSYEQYF. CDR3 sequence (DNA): TGTGCCAGCAGTTTATCCTACGACAGGCGGAGCTCCTACGAGCAGTACTTC.

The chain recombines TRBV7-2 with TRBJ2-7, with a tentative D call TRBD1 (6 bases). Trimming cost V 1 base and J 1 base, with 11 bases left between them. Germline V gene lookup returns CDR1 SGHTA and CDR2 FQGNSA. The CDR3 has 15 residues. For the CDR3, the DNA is TGTGCCAGCAGCTTAGGGCCAGGGGAATCCTACGAGCAGTACTTC. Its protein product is CASSLGPGESYEQYF. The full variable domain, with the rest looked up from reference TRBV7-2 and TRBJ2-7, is GAGVSQSPSNKVTEKGKDVELRCDPISGHTALYWYRQSLGQGLEFLIYFQGNSAPDKSGLPSDRFSAERTGGSVSTLTIQRTQQEDSAVYLCASSLGPGESYEQYFGPGTRLTVT.

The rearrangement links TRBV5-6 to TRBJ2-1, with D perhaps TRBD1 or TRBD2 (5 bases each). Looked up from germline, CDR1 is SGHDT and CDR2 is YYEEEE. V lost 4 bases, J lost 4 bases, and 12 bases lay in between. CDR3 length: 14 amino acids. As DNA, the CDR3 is TGTGCCAGCAGCCCGTGGGACGGGTACAATGAGCAGTTCTTC. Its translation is CASSPWDGYNEQFF.

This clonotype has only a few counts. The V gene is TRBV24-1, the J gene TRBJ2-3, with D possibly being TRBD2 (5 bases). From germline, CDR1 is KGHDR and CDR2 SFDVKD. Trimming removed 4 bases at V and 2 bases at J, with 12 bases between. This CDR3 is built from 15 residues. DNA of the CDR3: TGTGCCACCAGTGACCCAGGAGGAAACACAGATACGCAGTATTTT. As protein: CATSDPGGNTDTQYF.

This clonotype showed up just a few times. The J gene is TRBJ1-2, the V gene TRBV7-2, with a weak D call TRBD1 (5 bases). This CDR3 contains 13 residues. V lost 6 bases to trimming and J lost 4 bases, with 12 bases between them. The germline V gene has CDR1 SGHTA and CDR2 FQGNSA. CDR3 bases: TGTGCCAGCAGGGCCAGGGATTTCTATGGCTACACCTTC. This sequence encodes CASRARDFYGYTF.

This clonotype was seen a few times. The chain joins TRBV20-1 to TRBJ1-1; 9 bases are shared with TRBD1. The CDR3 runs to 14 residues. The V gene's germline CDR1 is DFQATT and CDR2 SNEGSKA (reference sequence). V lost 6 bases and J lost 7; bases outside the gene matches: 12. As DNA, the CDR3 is TGCAGTGCATACGGACAGGGGATGTCAGATGAAGCTTTCTTT. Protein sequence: CSAYGQGMSDEAFF.

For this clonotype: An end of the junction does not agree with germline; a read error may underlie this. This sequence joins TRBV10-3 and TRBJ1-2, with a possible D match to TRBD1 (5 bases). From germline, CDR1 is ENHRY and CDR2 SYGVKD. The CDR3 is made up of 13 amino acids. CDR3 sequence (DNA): TGTGCCATCAGTGAGTCCAGGGTGGATGGCTACATCTTC. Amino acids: CAISESRVDGYIF.

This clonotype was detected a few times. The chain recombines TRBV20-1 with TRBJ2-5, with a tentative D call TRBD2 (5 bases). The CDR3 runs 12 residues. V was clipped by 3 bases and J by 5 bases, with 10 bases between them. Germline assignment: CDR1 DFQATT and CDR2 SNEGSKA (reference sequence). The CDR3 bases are TGCAGTGCTAGCGGGCGGAGGGAGACCCAGTACTTC. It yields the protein CSASGRRETQYF.

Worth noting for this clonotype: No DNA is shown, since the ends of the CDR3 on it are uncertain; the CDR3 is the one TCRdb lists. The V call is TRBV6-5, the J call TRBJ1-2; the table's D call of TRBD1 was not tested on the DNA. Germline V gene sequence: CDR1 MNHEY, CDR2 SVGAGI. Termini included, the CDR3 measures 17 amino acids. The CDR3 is CASSSSTPGQGSWGYTF.

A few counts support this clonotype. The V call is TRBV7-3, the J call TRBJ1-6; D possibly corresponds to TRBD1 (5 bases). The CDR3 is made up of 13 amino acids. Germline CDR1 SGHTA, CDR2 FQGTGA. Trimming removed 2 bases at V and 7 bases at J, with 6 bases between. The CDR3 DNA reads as TGTGCCAGCAGCTTACAGGGAAATTCACCCCTCCACTTT. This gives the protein CASSLQGNSPLHF.

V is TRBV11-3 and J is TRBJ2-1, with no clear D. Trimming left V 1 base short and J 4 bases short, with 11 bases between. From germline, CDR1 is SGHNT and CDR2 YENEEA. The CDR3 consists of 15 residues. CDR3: CASSLGVALYNEQFF. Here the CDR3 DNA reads TGTGCCAGCAGCTTAGGGGTGGCCCTATACAATGAGCAGTTCTTC.

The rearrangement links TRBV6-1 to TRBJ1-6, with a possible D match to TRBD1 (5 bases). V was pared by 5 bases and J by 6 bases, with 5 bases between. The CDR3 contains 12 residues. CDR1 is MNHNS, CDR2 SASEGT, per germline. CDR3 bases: TGTGCCAGCAGTCAGGGTAATTCACCCCTCCACTTT. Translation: CASSQGNSPLHF.

The CDR3 DNA reads TGTGCCAGTAGTATAGGAGGCGGAACCAGGGTTCCGGCGGATACGCAGTATTTT. It translates to CASSIGGGTRVPADTQYF. J is TRBJ2-3 and V is TRBV19, with a possible D match to TRBD1 (5 bases). The ends were cut back, 1 base at V and 6 bases at J, with 23 bases in the middle. Germline assignment: CDR1 LNHDA and CDR2 SQIVND (reference sequence). The CDR3 spans 18 residues.

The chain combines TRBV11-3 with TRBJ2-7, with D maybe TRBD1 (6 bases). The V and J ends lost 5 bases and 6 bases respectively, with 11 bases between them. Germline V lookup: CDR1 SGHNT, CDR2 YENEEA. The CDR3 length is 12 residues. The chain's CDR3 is CASSRTVSEQYF. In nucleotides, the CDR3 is TGTGCCAGCAGCCGGACAGTTTCCGAGCAGTACTTC.

The CDR3 nucleotides are TGCAGTGCCGTGACTAGCGGGAGGACTAACACCGGGGAGCTGTTTTTT. Translation: CSAVTSGRTNTGELFF. This chain connects TRBV20-1 to TRBJ2-2, with 13 bases matching TRBD2. The ends lost 6 bases at V and 2 bases at J; junction bases unmatched: 6. Germline CDR1 is DFQATT and CDR2 is SNEGSKA (reference sequence). The CDR3 runs to 16 residues.

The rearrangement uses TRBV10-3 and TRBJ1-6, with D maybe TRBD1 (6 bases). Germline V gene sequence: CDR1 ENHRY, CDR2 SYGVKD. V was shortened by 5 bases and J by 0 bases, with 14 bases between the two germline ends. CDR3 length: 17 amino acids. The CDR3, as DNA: TGTGCCATCAGTCGACAGGACACGAGCTCCTATAATTCACCCCTCCACTTT. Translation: CAISRQDTSSYNSPLHF.

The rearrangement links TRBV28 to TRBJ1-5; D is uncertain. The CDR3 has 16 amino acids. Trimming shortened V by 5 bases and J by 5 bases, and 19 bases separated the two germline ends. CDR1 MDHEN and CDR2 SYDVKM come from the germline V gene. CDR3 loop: CASSTTMEGSHQPQHF. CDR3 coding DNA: TGTGCCAGCAGTACGACTATGGAGGGCAGTCATCAGCCCCAGCATTTT. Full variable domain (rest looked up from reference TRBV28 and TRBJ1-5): DVKVTQSSRYLVKRTGEKVFLECVQDMDHENMFWYRQDPGLGLRLIYFSYDVKMKEKGDIPEGYSVSREKKERFSLILESASTNQTSMYLCASSTTMEGSHQPQHFGDGTRLSIL.